The next 30 T cell receptor beta chains were all read from a single sample in a study of T cell changes during pregnancy in multiple sclerosis. Produced via immunoSEQ multiplex PCR; TCRdb's table is partial and in-frame only. Counted here are under 15,000 clones, 86% occurring once; the ten biggest clones make up about 15%. This sample comprised CD8+ T cells from peripheral blood mononuclear cells, obtained in the second trimester of pregnancy. Every receptor here comes from a female donor in good health, enrolled as a control in a pregnancy study.

The V gene is TRBV6-5, the J gene TRBJ1-2; the D gene is possibly TRBD1 (6 bases). CDR3 length equals 13 residues. Germline CDR1 MNHEY, CDR2 SVGAGI. Trimming stripped 7 bases from V and 2 bases from J, with 11 bases between. The CDR3 reads CASTDRPNYGYTF. CDR3 coding DNA: TGTGCCAGCACCGACAGGCCCAACTATGGCTACACCTTC.

The V call is TRBV12-5, the J call TRBJ2-7, with 8 bases lining up with TRBD2. The germline gives CDR1 LGHNT, CDR2 FRNRAP. The CDR3 has 14 residues. The ends lost 1 base at V and 4 bases at J; junction bases unmatched: 3. For the CDR3, the DNA is TGTGCTAGTGGTTTGGGGACTAGCCGATACGAGCAGTACTTC. It yields the protein CASGLGTSRYEQYF.

In this sample, this clone turned up a few times. J is TRBJ1-1 and V is TRBV29-1; D may be TRBD1 (5 bases). The CDR3 totals 14 residues. Per the germline V gene, CDR1 is SQVTM and CDR2 is ANQGSEA. V lost 6 bases, J lost 1 base, and 15 bases lay in between. The CDR3 DNA sequence: TGCAGCGTAAACTCTCGGGACTCGAACACTGAAGCTTTCTTT. This translates into CSVNSRDSNTEAFF.

The gene calls are TRBV5-1 and TRBJ2-3, with unresolved D. Germline V lookup: CDR1 SGHRS, CDR2 YFSETQ. With 2 bases removed from V and 0 bases from J, the gap between germline ends came to 13 bases. The CDR3 contains 16 residues. In DNA form, the CDR3 reads TGCGCCAGCAGCTTAGATGGCGGAGTTAGCACAGATACGCAGTATTTT. This encodes CASSLDGGVSTDTQYF.

The chain is built from TRBV2 and TRBJ1-1; D is perhaps TRBD1 (5 bases). The germline V and J ends were trimmed by 11 bases and 5 bases, with 21 bases remaining between them. This CDR3 region has 14 residues. Germline-derived CDR1 and CDR2 are SNHLY and FYNNEI. The CDR3 nucleotides read TGTGCCGTTCAGGGTGGGGGGATTGGTACTGAAGCTTTCTTT. Encoded protein: CAVQGGGIGTEAFF.

V usage is TRBV10-3 and J usage is TRBJ2-7; TRBD2 might be the D (5 bases). Germline V gives CDR1 ENHRY, CDR2 SYGVKD. This CDR3 is built from 15 residues. Trimming removed 0 bases at V and 7 bases at J, with 16 bases between. The CDR3 sequence: CAISESGSGLGEQYF. CDR3 coding DNA: TGTGCCATCAGTGAGTCGGGCTCGGGATTGGGAGAGCAGTACTTC.

This rearrangement joins TRBV29-1 to TRBJ1-1, with no clear D. The germline gives CDR1 SQVTM, CDR2 ANQGSEA. The CDR3 consists of 13 residues. V was cut by 7 bases and J by 1 base, with 13 bases left in between. CDR3 amino acids: CSASSTTNTEAFF. The CDR3, as DNA: TGCAGCGCCTCGTCGACTACGAACACTGAAGCTTTCTTT. Complete variable domain (other parts from reference TRBV29-1 and TRBJ1-1): SAVISQKPSRDICQRGTSLTIQCQVDSQVTMMFWYRQQPGQSLTLIATANQGSEATYESGFVIDKFPISRPNLTFSTLTVSNMSPEDSSIYLCSASSTTNTEAFFGQGTRLTVV.

Sample share makes this clone hyperexpanded. The rearrangement uses TRBV18 and TRBJ2-7; TRBD1 agrees at 9 bases. V lost 6 bases to trimming and J lost 5 bases; unmatched junction nucleotides: 11. Germline V gene data show CDR1 as KGHSH and CDR2 as LQKENI. The CDR3 runs 15 residues. CDR3 sequence: CASSPDRGLGNEQYF. As DNA, the CDR3 is TGTGCCAGCTCGCCGGACAGGGGTTTGGGCAACGAGCAGTACTTC. Full variable domain (outside the CDR3, taken from reference TRBV18 and TRBJ2-7): NAGVMQNPRHLVRRRGQEARLRCSPMKGHSHVYWYRQLPEEGLKFMVYLQKENIIDESGMPKERFSAEFPKEGPSILRIQQVVRGDSAAYFCASSPDRGLGNEQYFGPGTRLTVT.

This chain links TRBV5-1 with TRBJ2-7, with D maybe TRBD2 (6 bases). There are 16 residues in the CDR3. Germline V gene lookup returns CDR1 SGHRS and CDR2 YFSETQ. V was trimmed by 3 bases and J by 3 bases, leaving 19 bases between them. The CDR3 is CASSYWTGDRNYEQYF. In DNA, the CDR3 is TGCGCCAGCAGCTACTGGACGGGGGACCGAAACTACGAGCAGTACTTC.

The sample holds one count of this clone. The V gene is TRBV6-1, the J gene TRBJ2-7; D unresolved. The CDR3 totals 13 residues. Trimming left V 1 base short and J 2 bases short, with 6 bases between. Germline V gene lookup returns CDR1 MNHNS and CDR2 SASEGT. The CDR3 region is CASSEDRAYEQYF. The CDR3 bases are TGTGCCAGCAGTGAAGATCGGGCCTACGAGCAGTACTTC.

This sequence joins TRBV5-6 and TRBJ2-2; 7 bases fit TRBD1. This CDR3 region has 17 residues. CDR1 SGHDT and CDR2 YYEEEE come from the germline V gene. J gave up 0 bases and V 3 bases, and 8 bases lay outside the gene matches. The CDR3 sequence is CASSSLGQGANTGELFF. The CDR3 region has the DNA TGTGCCAGCAGCTCCTTAGGGCAGGGGGCGAACACCGGGGAGCTGTTTTTT.

The chain carries TRBV7-2 and TRBJ1-2, with TRBD1 matching 8 bases. The CDR3 consists of 16 residues. Trimming removed 6 bases from V and 7 bases from J; junction bases left unmatched: 16. The germline V gene has CDR1 SGHTA and CDR2 FQGNSA. The CDR3 here is CASSLGRTGHESGYTF. The CDR3 nucleotides are TGTGCCAGCAGTCTAGGGAGGACAGGGCATGAGTCTGGCTACACCTTC.

The V and J genes are TRBV29-1 and TRBJ2-1; no clear D. The CDR3 length is 12 residues. The V end was cut by 7 bases, the J end by 5 bases, with 12 bases between. The V gene's germline CDR1 is SQVTM and CDR2 ANQGSEA. CDR3 DNA: TGCAGCGCAGGAAAATGGGACAATGAGCAGTTCTTC. Translated, it gives CSAGKWDNEQFF.

The chain has TRBV9 and TRBJ1-1; unclear D gene. The CDR3 has 13 amino acids. Trimming removed 4 bases at V and 5 bases at J, with 12 bases between. Per the germline V gene, CDR1 is SGDLS and CDR2 is YYNGEE. DNA of the CDR3: TGTGCCAGCAGCCCCCCGGGTAGGACTGAAGCTTTCTTT. Amino acids: CASSPPGRTEAFF. The full variable domain, its missing parts supplied by reference TRBV9 and TRBJ1-1, is DSGVTQTPKHLITATGQRVTLRCSPRSGDLSVYWYQQSLDQGLQFLIQYYNGEERAKGNILERFSAQQFPDLHSELNLSSLELGDSALYFCASSPPGRTEAFFGQGTRLTVV.

The gene calls are TRBV29-1 and TRBJ2-6, with 7 bases matching TRBD1. Losses at the gene ends were 0 bases for V and 0 bases for J; bases not matched to a gene: 11. In germline, CDR1 is SQVTM, CDR2 ANQGSEA. This CDR3 has 19 residues. The CDR3 protein is CSVEDRGDRPVSGANVLTF. The CDR3 coding sequence is TGCAGCGTTGAAGATCGAGGGGACAGACCCGTCTCTGGGGCCAACGTCCTGACTTTC.

The chain has TRBV19 and TRBJ2-1, with a weak D call TRBD2 (7 bases). Germline CDR1 LNHDA, CDR2 SQIVND (reference sequence). There are 16 residues in the CDR3. Trimming shortened V by 1 base and J by 3 bases, and 13 bases separated the two germline ends. The CDR3 coding sequence is TGTGCCAGTAGTATAGGAACGGGGGGCAACTACAATGAGCAGTTCTTC. As protein: CASSIGTGGNYNEQFF.

The chain joins TRBV6-5 to TRBJ2-1; 7 bases fit TRBD2. CDR1 MNHEY and CDR2 SVGAGI come from the germline V gene. Trimming took 0 bases from V and 5 from J; bases not matched to a gene: 4. The length of the CDR3 is 15 residues. DNA of the CDR3: TGTGCCAGCAGTTACTCTGCGGGAGCCCACAATGAGCAGTTCTTC. Protein sequence: CASSYSAGAHNEQFF.

The chain carries TRBV6-6 and TRBJ2-1; the D is unclear. The germline gives CDR1 MNHNY, CDR2 SVGAGI (reference sequence). The V end was cut by 2 bases, the J end by 8 bases, with 10 bases between. The CDR3 is 13 residues long. The DNA of the CDR3 is TGTGCCAGCAGTTACAACAGTGTCGATGAGCAGTTCTTC. This gives the protein CASSYNSVDEQFF.

This clone was recorded a few times. The chain joins TRBV30 to TRBJ1-1; 10 nucleotides align to TRBD1. CDR3 size: 11 residues. The J segment lost 10 bases and the V segment lost 3 bases, leaving 2 bases of the junction unmatched. Germline CDR1 is GTSNPN and CDR2 is SVGIG (reference sequence). DNA for the CDR3: TGTGCCTGGAGCGGGGACAGGGGAGCTTTCTTT. It is translated as CAWSGDRGAFF. Supplemented by reference TRBV30 and TRBJ1-1, the full variable domain reads SQTIHQWPATLVQPVGSPLSLECTVEGTSNPNLYWYRQAAGRGLQLLFYSVGIGQISSEVPQNLSASRPQDRQFILSSKKLLLSDSGFYLCAWSGDRGAFFGQGTRLTVV.

The V and J genes are TRBV27 and TRBJ2-7; the D gene is possibly TRBD2 (6 bases). Per germline, CDR1 MNHEY and CDR2 SMNVEV (reference sequence). The length of the CDR3 is 14 residues. The V end was cut by 3 bases, the J end by 2 bases, with 11 bases between. CDR3 nucleotide sequence: TGTGCCAGCAGTTTTGCCGGGAGTACCTACGAGCAGTACTTC. Its protein product is CASSFAGSTYEQYF.

A single count supports this clone. J is TRBJ1-3 and V is TRBV19; D remains unclear. Germline assignment: CDR1 LNHDA and CDR2 SQIVND (reference sequence). Trimming pared 8 bases from V and 6 bases from J, leaving 20 bases between. The CDR3 is 15 amino acids. The CDR3 DNA is TGTGCCAGTGTTCCCCGGCTGGAGGGTGAAAACACCATATATTTT. Translated, it gives CASVPRLEGENTIYF.

The V gene is TRBV12-5, the J gene TRBJ2-5, with no clear D. This CDR3 comprises 14 residues. V was shortened by 1 base and J by 3 bases, with 9 bases between the two germline ends. Germline lookup yields CDR1 LGHNT and CDR2 FRNRAP. The CDR3 bases are TGTGCTAGTGGTTTGGGACTGTTTAAAGAGACCCAGTACTTC. As protein: CASGLGLFKETQYF.

V gene TRBV27 combines with J gene TRBJ2-3, with a possible D match to TRBD2 (5 bases). The length of the CDR3 is 15 residues. CDR1 and CDR2 from the germline V gene are MNHEY and SMNVEV (reference sequence). With 5 bases removed from V and 2 bases from J, the gap between germline ends came to 14 bases. CDR3 sequence: CASSPLRGNTDTQYF. CDR3 sequence (DNA): TGTGCCAGCAGTCCCCTTCGGGGAAACACAGATACGCAGTATTTT.

The chain uses TRBV6-6 and TRBJ2-1, with 12 bases identical to TRBD2. This CDR3 comprises 16 residues. J lost 6 bases, V lost 5 bases, and 8 bases had no gene match. Germline V gives CDR1 MNHNY, CDR2 SVGAGI (reference sequence). The CDR3 loop is CASSPALAGGVNEQFF. For the CDR3, the DNA is TGTGCCAGCAGTCCAGCTCTAGCGGGAGGGGTCAATGAGCAGTTCTTC.

In DNA, the CDR3 is TGTGCCAGCAGCCCCCGGACAGGGAGGGACGAGCAGTACTTC. As protein: CASSPRTGRDEQYF. The V gene is TRBV7-8, the J gene TRBJ2-7, with TRBD1 as a possible D gene (8 bases). V lost 5 bases to trimming and J lost 5 bases, with 16 bases between them. Looked up from germline, CDR1 is SGHVS and CDR2 is FQNEAQ. This CDR3 has 14 amino acids.

This clone has a handful of counts. The chain recombines TRBV2 with TRBJ1-1; TRBD1 is a possible D gene (5 bases). Looked up from germline, CDR1 is SNHLY and CDR2 is FYNNEI. With 2 bases removed from V and 8 bases from J, the gap between germline ends came to 12 bases. The CDR3 is 13 residues long. The CDR3, as DNA: TGTGCCAGCAGTGAATGGGACGGAGGGGAAGCTTTCTTT. This translates into CASSEWDGGEAFF.

The V call is TRBV6-5, the J call TRBJ1-2; a weak D match, TRBD1 (6 bases). Trimming cost V 7 bases and J 8 bases, with 14 bases left between them. The CDR3 has 12 residues. The V gene's germline CDR1 is MNHEY and CDR2 SVGAGI. The CDR3 loop is CASTRGGQGYTF. The DNA for the CDR3 is TGTGCCAGCACTCGGGGGGGGCAAGGCTACACCTTC.

The J gene is TRBJ2-3, the V gene TRBV6-5, with a weak D call TRBD2 (6 bases). The CDR3 totals 15 residues. Germline loops: CDR1 MNHEY, CDR2 SVGAGI. V lost 6 bases to trimming and J lost 2 bases, with 15 bases between them. The CDR3 DNA sequence: TGTGCCAGCAGCTCCGGGGGACCTCACACAGATACGCAGTATTTT. It codes for CASSSGGPHTDTQYF.

The chain uses TRBV6-5 and TRBJ1-2, with TRBD1 matching over 7 bases. The CDR3 runs 13 residues. CDR1 is MNHEY and CDR2 is SVGAGI in the germline V gene. The V and J ends lost 5 bases and 4 bases, in that order; junction bases with no gene match: 4. CDR3 nucleotide sequence: TGTGCCAGCAGTCCAGGGACAGTCTATGGCTACACCTTC. Its translation is CASSPGTVYGYTF.

This chain links TRBV7-9 with TRBJ2-2, with 7 bases identical to TRBD2. The CDR3 runs 16 residues. V lost 2 bases and J lost 4; bases outside the gene matches: 7. Germline V gene sequence: CDR1 SEHNR, CDR2 FQNEAQ (reference sequence). CDR3 nucleotides: TGTGCCAGCAGCTTATACGAAGCGGGACGCACCGGGGAGCTGTTTTTT. Amino acid sequence: CASSLYEAGRTGELFF.